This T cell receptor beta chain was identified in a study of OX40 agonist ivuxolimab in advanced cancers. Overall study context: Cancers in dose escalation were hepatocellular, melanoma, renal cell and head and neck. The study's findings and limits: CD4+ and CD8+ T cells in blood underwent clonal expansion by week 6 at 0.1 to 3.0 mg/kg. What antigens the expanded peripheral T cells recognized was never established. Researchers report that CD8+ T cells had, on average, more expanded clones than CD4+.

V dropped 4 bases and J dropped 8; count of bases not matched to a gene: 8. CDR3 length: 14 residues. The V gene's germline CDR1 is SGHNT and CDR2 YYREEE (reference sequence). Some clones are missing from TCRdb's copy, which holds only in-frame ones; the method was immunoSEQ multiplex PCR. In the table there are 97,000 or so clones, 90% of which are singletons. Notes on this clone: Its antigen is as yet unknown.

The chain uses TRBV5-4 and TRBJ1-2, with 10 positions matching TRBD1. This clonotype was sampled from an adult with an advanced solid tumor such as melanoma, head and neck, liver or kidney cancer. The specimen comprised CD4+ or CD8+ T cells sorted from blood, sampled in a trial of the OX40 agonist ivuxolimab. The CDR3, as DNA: TGTGCCAGCAGCCAGGACAGGGGGACGGAGGGCTACACCTTC. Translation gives CASSQDRGTEGYTF.